Sequencing of this TCR beta chain was carried out in a study of cytomegalovirus exposure and HLA in healthy donors. Across the whole study: The early release's HLA-typed donors yielded 80 million to 95 million unique TCRs. Study results and caveats: The authors later linked a missense DCLRE1C variant to TCR beta V- and J-gene trimming.

With 60 Vbeta and 13 Jbeta primers, the PCR was carried out. As processed by the authors: The count from a later analysis was some 76 million unique TCR beta chains, around 10 million of them shared. The protocol was immunoSEQ multiplex PCR, while the TCRdb copy is restricted to in-frame clones and leaves out a portion. D and trimming come from the DNA, and the V and J calls and clone size come from that table. The sample holds roughly 130,000 clones, 74% seen once. This CDR3 contains 14 residues. Germline values: CDR1 SGHNT, CDR2 YYREEE (reference sequence). Trimming took 0 bases from V and 7 from J, leaving 11 bases between them. With respect to this clone: Its antigen is not known.

The TCR originated in a woman aged 50 to 60 in good health and CMV-seropositive. The chain recombines TRBV5-4 with TRBJ2-1; a possible D gene is TRBD2 (5 bases). The sequenced sample consisted of PBMCs. CDR3 DNA: TGTGCCAGCAGCTTGGGTTTTCTAGCAAATGAGCAGTTCTTC. Residues: CASSLGFLANEQFF. Based on the CDR3 plus reference TRBV5-4 and TRBJ2-1, the full variable domain is ETGVTQSPTHLIKTRGQQVTLRCSSQSGHNTVSWYQQALGQGPQFIFQYYREEENGRGNFPPRFSGLQFPNYSSELNVNALELDDSALYLCASSLGFLANEQFFGPGTRLTVL.